What follows are 17 T cell receptor beta chains derived from one specimen sequenced in a study of read filtering for tumor transcriptome and immune sequencing (dated by TCRdb to 2020 to 2021). Sequencing was performed on an Illumina HiSeq 4000. The Immunoverse kit was used to build TCR libraries from about 400 ng RNA, with molecular barcoded adaptors covering alpha/delta and beta/gamma chains. Through fastp at Q25 and MiXCR, TCRdb rebuilt clones from the public reads, retaining in-frame beta chains. Rows are unified per CDR3 protein, each entry keeping the most common DNA and genes. The sample table holds around 50,000 distinct CDR3 sequences, of which around an eighth were seen once. Around 15% of the sample comes from the top ten. Sequences were obtained from a population of CD138-negative cells sorted from bone marrow. What this sample's cell subset or site label stands for: bone marrow mononuclear cells depleted of CD138+ plasma/myeloma cells by negative magnetic selection. Receptors were obtained from a donor aged 40 or older with multiple myeloma.

This clonotype was counted many times. The chain employs TRBV19 and TRBJ1-2; perhaps TRBD1 as D (5 bases). The V and J ends lost 5 bases and 3 bases respectively, with 16 bases between them. The germline CDR1 and CDR2 sequences are LNHDA and SQIVND (reference sequence). The CDR3 runs 15 residues. CDR3 protein: CASSSQRAQDYGYTF. The CDR3 DNA is TGTGCCAGTAGTTCTCAACGGGCACAGGACTATGGCTACACCTTC.

In its sample, this clonotype was seen many times. The rearrangement uses TRBV24-1 and TRBJ1-4, with 11 bases matching TRBD1. V shed 5 bases and J 6 bases; nucleotides not matched to a gene: 13. Germline V gene data show CDR1 as KGHDR and CDR2 as SFDVKD. This CDR3 is 18 amino acids long. CDR3 in DNA: TGTGCCACCAGTGCCCCGGGACAGGGGGATGGCCTGGATGAAAAACTGTTTTTT. Protein product: CATSAPGQGDGLDEKLFF.

In its sample, this clonotype was seen many times. This chain connects TRBV7-8 to TRBJ2-2; unclear D gene. Per the germline V gene, CDR1 is SGHVS and CDR2 is FQNEAQ. V lost 4 bases and J lost 2, with 2 bases in between. The CDR3 contains 12 residues. The CDR3 DNA sequence: TGTGCCAGCAGCTCTAACACCGGGGAGCTGTTTTTT. Its protein product is CASSSNTGELFF.

This chain connects TRBV28 to TRBJ1-2; D not resolved. The germline gives CDR1 MDHEN, CDR2 SYDVKM. The CDR3 contains 14 residues. Trimming left V 5 bases short and J 4 bases short, with 14 bases between. The CDR3 here is CASSLFGWAYGYTF. The CDR3 DNA reads TGTGCCAGCAGTCTTTTCGGTTGGGCCTATGGCTACACCTTC.

The rearrangement links TRBV12-3 or TRBV12-4 to TRBJ1-2; 8 bases line up with TRBD1. The CDR3 runs to 14 residues. J lost 8 bases, V lost 0 bases, and 5 bases had no gene match. CDR3 sequence reads: CASSLAGQVRGYTF. The DNA of the CDR3 is TGTGCCAGCAGTTTAGCGGGACAGGTGCGAGGCTACACCTTC.

On this clonotype itself: A much more abundant neighbour one base away suggests this may be a read error. The genes are TRBV7-8 and TRBJ1-5; D gene unclear. The ends were cut back, 8 bases at V and 9 bases at J, with 11 bases in the middle. The length of the CDR3 is 11 residues. Germline V gene data show CDR1 as SGHVS and CDR2 as FQNEAQ. The CDR3 loop reads CASGRMAPQHF. The CDR3 bases are TGTGCCAGCGGGCGAATGGCGCCCCAGCATTTT.

On this clonotype: A read error may be the cause here, since a much bigger clone is one base away. This chain uses TRBV18 with TRBJ1-1; D is uncertain. CDR1 is KGHSH, CDR2 LQKENI, per germline. CDR3 length: 15 residues. V was clipped by 7 bases and J by 8 bases, with 23 bases between them. The DNA of the CDR3 is TGTGCCAGCTTACTCACGGGGTTCGGCCTTACCGAAGCTTTCTTT. It specifies CASLLTGFGLTEAFF.

A single count supports this clonotype. Just one base apart from a much larger clone, this may be a read error. The V gene is TRBV29-1, the J gene TRBJ1-4; no firm D call. Germline CDR1 reads SQVTM; CDR2 reads ANQGSEA. Deletions cut 6 bases from V and 0 bases from J, with 11 bases between. The CDR3 has 14 residues. CDR3 in DNA: TGCAGCGTCCTCCTGGGAACAACTAATGAAAAACTGTTTTTT. Translation: CSVLLGTTNEKLFF.

The chain recombines TRBV11-2 with TRBJ1-4; the D gene is possibly TRBD1 (5 bases). Trimming left V 5 bases short and J 8 bases short, with 15 bases between. Germline CDR1 reads SGHAT; CDR2 reads FQNNGV. This CDR3 contains 14 residues. The CDR3 region is CASSGWGGGEKLFF. The CDR3 DNA reads TGTGCCAGCAGCGGTTGGGGCGGAGGGGAAAAACTGTTTTTT.

The chain has TRBV19 and TRBJ1-5, with D possibly TRBD1 on 5 matching bases. The CDR3 runs to 15 residues. CDR1 is LNHDA and CDR2 is SQIVND in the germline V gene (reference sequence). Trimming shortened V by 6 bases and J by 3 bases, and 15 bases separated the two germline ends. CDR3 region: CASRPPGRNNQPQHF. CDR3 nucleotides: TGTGCCAGTAGACCCCCGGGGCGGAACAATCAGCCCCAGCATTTT.

In the case of this clonotype: One base away lies a much larger clone, so this may be a sequencing read error. The genes are TRBV12-3 or TRBV12-4 and TRBJ2-2, with a weak D call TRBD1 (5 bases). This CDR3 is 15 amino acids long. The CDR3 DNA is TGTGCCAGCGGTTTCCGCCAGGGTCGCTTAGGGGAGCTGTTTTTT. Translated, it gives CASGFRQGRLGELFF.

This clonotype showed up many times. This chain links TRBV6-2 or TRBV6-3 with TRBJ1-4, with D perhaps matching TRBD1 (5 bases). Germline loops: CDR1 MNHEY, CDR2 SVGEGT. This CDR3 comprises 13 residues. V was pared by 7 bases and J by 1 base, with 7 bases between. In DNA form, the CDR3 reads TGTGCCAGCAAGAGGGGAACTAATGAAAAACTGTTTTTT. It encodes CASKRGTNEKLFF.

The chain is built from TRBV1 and TRBJ1-1; TRBD1 is the table's D call and was not checked against the DNA. TRBV1 is recorded as a pseudogene. The length of the CDR3 is 17 residues. In DNA, the CDR3 is TGCACCAGCAGCCGCCACGATGGAGACAGGGAAGTAGCTGAAGCTTTCTTT. Translated: CTSSRHDGDREVAEAFF.

This clonotype was counted between two and nine times. The V and J genes are TRBV11-2 and TRBJ2-7; the D gene could be TRBD1 or TRBD2 (5 bases each). The CDR3 loop spans 17 amino acids. The V gene's germline CDR1 is SGHAT and CDR2 FQNNGV. Trimming shortened V by 0 bases and J by 2 bases, and 17 bases separated the two germline ends. CDR3 amino acids: CASSLDHRGRSTYEQYF. The CDR3 DNA is TGTGCCAGCAGCTTAGATCACCGGGGACGTAGCACCTACGAGCAGTACTTC. Based on the CDR3 plus reference TRBV11-2 and TRBJ2-7, the full variable domain is EAGVAQSPRYKIIEKRQSVAFWCNPISGHATLYWYQQILGQGPKLLIQFQNNGVVDDSQLPKDRFSAERLKGVDSTLKIQPAKLEDSAVYLCASSLDHRGRSTYEQYFGPGTRLTVT.

This chain joins TRBV7-9 and TRBJ1-1; D is ambiguous. The CDR3 length is 18 residues. Looked up from germline, CDR1 is SEHNR and CDR2 is FQNEAQ (reference sequence). V dropped 5 bases and J dropped 1 base, with 23 bases sitting between them. The CDR3: CASSPDKGNLARNTEAFF. For the CDR3, the DNA is TGTGCCAGCAGCCCGGATAAGGGTAATCTCGCTAGGAACACTGAAGCTTTCTTT.

This chain joins TRBV20-1 and TRBJ2-2; D may be TRBD1 or TRBD2 (7 bases each). Germline CDR1 reads DFQATT; CDR2 reads SNEGSKA (reference sequence). Trimming stripped 1 base from V and 5 bases from J, with 14 bases between. The CDR3 is 15 residues long. The CDR3 spells CSARVPRGGTGELFF. The CDR3 DNA follows: TGCAGTGCTAGAGTGCCCAGGGGGGGAACCGGGGAGCTGTTTTTT.

To note about this clonotype: Given a much more abundant clone one base away, this may be a read error. This likely comes from a read error, as the CDR3 has no conserved phenylalanine or tryptophan at its end. This rearrangement joins TRBV7-3 to TRBJ2-1, with 11 positions matching TRBD2. V shed 6 bases and J 6 bases; nucleotides not matched to a gene: 7. The CDR3 has 15 residues. Germline V gene lookup returns CDR1 SGHTA and CDR2 FQGTGA. The CDR3 spells CASRHTSGGSNEQFS. Here the CDR3 DNA reads TGTGCCAGCAGACACACTAGCGGGGGTTCCAATGAGCAGTTCTCC.